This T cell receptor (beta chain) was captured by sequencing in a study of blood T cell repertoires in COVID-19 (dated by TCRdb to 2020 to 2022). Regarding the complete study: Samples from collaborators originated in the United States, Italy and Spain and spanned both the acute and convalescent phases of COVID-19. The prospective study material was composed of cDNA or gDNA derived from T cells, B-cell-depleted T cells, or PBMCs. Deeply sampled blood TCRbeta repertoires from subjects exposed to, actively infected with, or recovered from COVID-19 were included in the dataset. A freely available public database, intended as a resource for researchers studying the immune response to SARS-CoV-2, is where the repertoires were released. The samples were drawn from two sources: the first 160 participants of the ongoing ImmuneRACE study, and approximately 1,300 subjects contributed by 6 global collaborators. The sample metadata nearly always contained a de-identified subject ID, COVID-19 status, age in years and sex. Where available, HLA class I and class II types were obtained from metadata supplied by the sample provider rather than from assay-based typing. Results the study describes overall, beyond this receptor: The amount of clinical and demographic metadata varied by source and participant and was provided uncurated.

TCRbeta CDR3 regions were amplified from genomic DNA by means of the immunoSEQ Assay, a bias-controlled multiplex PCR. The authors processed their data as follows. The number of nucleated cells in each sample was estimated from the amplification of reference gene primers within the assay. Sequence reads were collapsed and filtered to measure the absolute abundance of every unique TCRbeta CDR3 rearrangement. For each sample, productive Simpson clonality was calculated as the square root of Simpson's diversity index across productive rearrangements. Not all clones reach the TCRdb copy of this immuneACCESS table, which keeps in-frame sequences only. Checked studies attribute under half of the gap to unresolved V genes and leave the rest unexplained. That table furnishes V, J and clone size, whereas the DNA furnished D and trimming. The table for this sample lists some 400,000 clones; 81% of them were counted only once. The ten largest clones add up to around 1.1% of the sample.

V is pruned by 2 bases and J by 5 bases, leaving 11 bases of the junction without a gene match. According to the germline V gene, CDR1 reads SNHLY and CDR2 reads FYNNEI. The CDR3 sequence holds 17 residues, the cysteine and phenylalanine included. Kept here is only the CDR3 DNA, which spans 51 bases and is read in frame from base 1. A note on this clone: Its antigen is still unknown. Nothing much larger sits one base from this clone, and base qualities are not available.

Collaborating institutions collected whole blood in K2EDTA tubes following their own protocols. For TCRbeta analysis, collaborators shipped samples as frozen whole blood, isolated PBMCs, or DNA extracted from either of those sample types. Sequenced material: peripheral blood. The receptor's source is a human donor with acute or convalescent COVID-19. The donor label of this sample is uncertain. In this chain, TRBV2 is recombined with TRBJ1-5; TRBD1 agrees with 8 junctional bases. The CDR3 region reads CASSELSGTGGDQPQHF. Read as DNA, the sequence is TGTGCCAGCAGTGAACTTTCCGGGACAGGAGGGGATCAGCCCCAGCATTTT.